The rows below give T cell receptor beta chains drawn from one sample of a study of blood T cell repertoires in COVID-19. Sequencing used immunoSEQ multiplex PCR; TCRdb keeps in-frame clones, though not all of them. The sample gives approximately 290,000 clones, 65% to 85% of which show up once; approximately 14% is in the top ten. The specimen was peripheral blood. Source of these receptors: a person in their 70s with COVID-19, enrolled during active disease. CDR3s include the opening cysteine and the closing phenylalanine or tryptophan. D genes are given only for firm matches. Size tells how often a clone was seen (once, few, many) or the class of an expanded clone, and some rows leave it out.

d_call j_call clone_size v_call cdr3_nt cdr3_aa
TRBD2 TRBJ2-3 - TRBV10-3 TGTGCCATCAGTGTGGGAGCGGGGAGGAGCACAGATACGCAGTATTTT CAISVGAGRSTDTQYF
- TRBJ2-7 - TRBV5-1 TGCGCCAGCAGCGTGGATGGGCGCGAAGGTACTGGGCAGTACTTC CASSVDGREGTGQYF
- TRBJ2-5 - TRBV28 TGTGCCAGCAGTCTACAGGTAAAAGAGACCCAGTACTTC CASSLQVKETQYF
TRBD2 TRBJ2-2 once TRBV7-8 TGTGCCAGCAGCTCCCGGACTAGCGGGAGTTCGGGCGGGGAGCTGTTTTTT CASSSRTSGSSGGELFF
TRBD2 TRBJ2-2 once TRBV7-8 TGTGCCAGCAGCTCCTCTAGCGGGAGTCTCGCCACCGGGGAGCTGTTTTTT CASSSSSGSLATGELFF
TRBD1 TRBJ1-1 - TRBV13 TGTGCCAGCAGCTCCAGGGGGAGAACTGAAGCTTTCTTT CASSSRGRTEAFF
TRBD2 TRBJ2-7 once TRBV3-1/TRBV3-2 TGTGCCAGCAGCCACGCGGGAGGGCCCTACGAGCAGTACTTC CASSHAGGPYEQYF
- TRBJ1-2 - TRBV28 TGTGCCAGCACTCGGGGACAATATGGCTACACCTTC CASTRGQYGYTF
- TRBJ2-3 - TRBV28 TGTGCCAGCAGTTCCCACCAGGGGAGCGCGCAGTATTTT CASSSHQGSAQYF
- TRBJ1-5 - TRBV4-3 TGCGCCAGCAGCCAAGATTACAGTGTAAATCAGCCCCAGCATTTT CASSQDYSVNQPQHF
TRBD1 TRBJ2-2 - TRBV15 TGTGCCACCAGAGGGACAGCCTTAAACACCGGGGAGCTGTTTTTT CATRGTALNTGELFF
- TRBJ1-6 - TRBV19 TGTGCCAGTAGTACACAGAGCTGGGATTCACCCCTCCACTTT CASSTQSWDSPLHF
- TRBJ2-7 few TRBV7-2 TGTGCCAGCAGCTTAAATTCACTAGCTCTCTACGAGCAGTACTTC CASSLNSLALYEQYF
- TRBJ2-5 - TRBV10-3 TGTGCCATCAGTGAGCAAGGGATCCAGGGTCAAGAGACCCAGTACTTC CAISEQGIQGQETQYF
- TRBJ1-1 - TRBV6-5 TGTGCCAGCAGTCCTGACTATACCGATTTGCAGGCTTTCTTT CASSPDYTDLQAFF
- TRBJ2-1 - TRBV5-1 TGCGCCAGCAGCTCTCGGGGGAATGAGCAGTTCTTC CASSSRGNEQFF
TRBD2 TRBJ2-3 - TRBV10-3 TGTGCCATCAGTGAGTCAACTAGCGGGGGGTCTAATACGCAGTATTTT CAISESTSGGSNTQYF
TRBD2 TRBJ2-3 - TRBV7-6 TGTGCCAGCAGCCTAATCTGGCGGGGGGGCCGTAGGGCCACAGATACGCAGTATTTT CASSLIWRGGRRATDTQYF
TRBD1 TRBJ1-6 few TRBV30 TGTGCCTGGAGTGGACAGGGCTCCTATAATTCACCCCTCCACTTT CAWSGQGSYNSPLHF
- TRBJ1-3 - TRBV4-1 TGCGCCAGCAGCCAGGGTCAGGGAAAAGGAAACACCATATATTTT CASSQGQGKGNTIYF
- TRBJ1-5 - TRBV9 TGTGCCAGCAGCGTAGGGGGCGGCTACCAGCCCCAGCATTTT CASSVGGGYQPQHF
- TRBJ2-7 - TRBV28 TGTGCCAGCACCTCCCATGGGAGATACGAGCAGTACTTC CASTSHGRYEQYF
TRBD1 TRBJ1-2 - TRBV6-5 TGTGCCAGCAGCTCCACCGGGACAGGGGTCTATGGCTACACCTTC CASSSTGTGVYGYTF
- TRBJ1-6 - TRBV15 TGTGCCACCAGCCAGTCGCGAGGAACTAATTCACCCCTCCACTTT CATSQSRGTNSPLHF
TRBD1 TRBJ1-1 - TRBV7-8 TGTGCCAGCAGCTTAACGGGACAGGGTGAAGCTTTCTTT CASSLTGQGEAFF
TRBD1 TRBJ1-1 - TRBV5-1 TGCGCCAGCAGCTGGACAGGGCCGGGCACTGAAGCTTTCTTT CASSWTGPGTEAFF
- TRBJ2-1 - TRBV7-9 TGTGCCAGCAGCTTTACCGAACCCGCTAGTGAGCAGTTCTTC CASSFTEPASEQFF
- TRBJ1-4 - TRBV7-8 TGTGCCAGCAGCAAAGTGTCAGGGTTTGAAAAACTGTTTTTT CASSKVSGFEKLFF
- TRBJ1-1 - TRBV6-1 TGTGCCAGCAGTGAAGAAATCGCCATTCCGGCTGAAGCTTTCTTT CASSEEIAIPAEAFF
TRBD1 TRBJ1-1 once TRBV6-5 TGTGCCAGCAGTTACCTTAGGACAGGGAAGAACACTGAAGCTTTCTTT CASSYLRTGKNTEAFF
- TRBJ1-1 - TRBV11-2 TGTGCCAGCAGCAGCGTAGAGGGGGCTGAAGCTTTCTTT CASSSVEGAEAFF
TRBD2 TRBJ2-3 - TRBV7-2 TGTGCCAGCAGCCCAACTAGCGGGAGGGGGGCAGATACGCAGTATTTT CASSPTSGRGADTQYF
TRBD1 TRBJ2-2 - TRBV11-1 TGTGCCAGCAGCTCCGGGACAGACTACACCGGGGAGCTGTTTTTT CASSSGTDYTGELFF
- TRBJ1-5 few TRBV3-1/TRBV3-2 TGTGCCAGCAGCCCCCGAGATAATCAGCCCCAGCATTTT CASSPRDNQPQHF
- TRBJ1-3 - TRBV6-5 TGTGCCAGCACCCCCGTGACAGGCGGAAACACCATATATTTT CASTPVTGGNTIYF
- TRBJ1-5 - TRBV6-5 TGTGCCAGCACCACAGGGTTTCAACAGCCCCAGCATTTT CASTTGFQQPQHF
- TRBJ1-6 - TRBV6-2/TRBV6-3 TGTGCCAGCACCCCCGCAGGGTGGAATTCACCCCTCCACTTT CASTPAGWNSPLHF
TRBD2 TRBJ2-1 - TRBV7-9 TGTGCCAGCAGCGAGGGACTAGCGGGAGGGTACAATGAGCAGTTCTTC CASSEGLAGGYNEQFF
- TRBJ1-2 - TRBV6-5 TGTGCCAGCAGTAGGGGGGGTGGCTACACCTTC CASSRGGGYTF
- TRBJ1-1 - TRBV12-5 TGTGCTAGTGGTTTGACTAGGGACACTGAAGCTTTCTTT CASGLTRDTEAFF
TRBD2 TRBJ2-5 - TRBV6-2/TRBV6-3 TGTGCCAGCAGTACTCGGCCGACTAGCGGGAGTGGAGAGACCCAGTACTTC CASSTRPTSGSGETQYF
- TRBJ1-6 - TRBV14 TGTGCCAGCAGCCAAGGTGGCGGAGATTCACCCCTCCACTTT CASSQGGGDSPLHF
- TRBJ1-3 once TRBV28 TGTGCCAGCAGTTTTGGGACAGGAAACACCATATATTTT CASSFGTGNTIYF
TRBD1 TRBJ2-4 - TRBV7-2 TGTGCCAGCAGCCCTGACAGGGTACACGCAAAAAACATTCAGTACTTC CASSPDRVHAKNIQYF
TRBD1 TRBJ1-2 - TRBV6-5 TGTGCCAGCAGTCACGGACAGGGACGAGGCTACACCTTC CASSHGQGRGYTF
TRBD1 TRBJ1-3 once TRBV7-9 TGTGCCAGTAGCCGGGGACAGGGTTCACCTGGAAACACCATATATTTT CASSRGQGSPGNTIYF
- TRBJ1-2 once TRBV4-2 TGTGCCAGCAGCCCGCGGGTGAGAGCCTCCTATGGCTACACCTTC CASSPRVRASYGYTF
TRBD1 TRBJ2-1 few TRBV7-3 TGTGCCAGCAGTATAGGACAGGGAGAGATTGAGCAGTTCTTC CASSIGQGEIEQFF
TRBD1 TRBJ1-1 - TRBV5-4 TGTGCCAGCAGCGGGGGACAGAGGAACACTGAAGCTTTCTTT CASSGGQRNTEAFF
- TRBJ1-5 - TRBV6-5 TGTGCCAGTTGCTATGGTTTTAATCAGCCCCAGCATTTT CASCYGFNQPQHF
TRBD2 TRBJ2-5 - TRBV5-6 TGTGCCAGCAGCTTGGGGGCGGGAGGGCCAGGTGAGACCCAGTACTTC CASSLGAGGPGETQYF
TRBD1 TRBJ1-5 - TRBV4-3 TGCGCCAGCAGCCGGACACAGGGGAGGCAGCCCCAGCATTTT CASSRTQGRQPQHF
- TRBJ2-3 - TRBV7-9 TGTGCCAGCAGCCAGGGTGCTGTAGATACGCAGTATTTT CASSQGAVDTQYF
- TRBJ1-1 - TRBV4-3 TGCGCCAGCAGCCAAGTTTGGGGAGCCCCTGAAGCTTTCTTT CASSQVWGAPEAFF